Each of the 6 T cell receptor beta chains below was sequenced from the same sample in a study of blood T cell repertoires in COVID-19. Here immunoSEQ multiplex PCR was the method, and the copy in TCRdb shows in-frame clones only, minus some. In the table there are 370,000 or so clones, around 87% of which are singletons. Sequencing was done on a sample of PBMCs or T cells enriched from blood (not recorded which). Every receptor here comes from a man under 40 who had recovered from COVID-19.

This rearrangement joins TRBV7-2 to TRBJ1-1; no clear D. The V end lost 2 bases, the J end lost 5 bases, and 9 bases lay between the germline ends. The CDR3 consists of 13 residues. Looked up from germline, CDR1 is SGHTA and CDR2 is FQGNSA. CDR3 sequence: CASSLTVPTEAFF. The CDR3 nucleotides read TGTGCCAGCAGCTTAACGGTACCTACTGAAGCTTTCTTT.

The rearrangement joins TRBV12-3 or TRBV12-4 to TRBJ2-7; D might be TRBD1 (5 bases). The germline V and J ends were trimmed by 3 bases and 4 bases, with 10 bases remaining between them. This CDR3 region has 13 residues. As DNA, the CDR3 is TGTGCCAGCAGTTTCCAAAAGGGGTACGAGCAGTACTTC. Amino acid sequence: CASSFQKGYEQYF.

The chain employs TRBV2 and TRBJ1-5, with a tentative D call TRBD1 (5 bases). The CDR3 spans 15 residues. Germline V gene sequence: CDR1 SNHLY, CDR2 FYNNEI. Trimming shortened V by 8 bases and J by 2 bases, and 16 bases separated the two germline ends. CDR3 in amino acids: CASCRGRAGNQPQHF. The DNA for the CDR3 is TGTGCCAGCTGCCGGGGGAGAGCTGGCAATCAGCCCCAGCATTTT.

The chain recombines TRBV7-2 with TRBJ1-2; TRBD1 is a possible D gene (6 bases). Trimming left V 5 bases short and J 8 bases short, with 18 bases between. Germline V gene sequence: CDR1 SGHTA, CDR2 FQGNSA. The CDR3 runs 14 residues. In nucleotides, the CDR3 is TGTGCCAGCAGCACTACAGGGACGGTAAAGGGCTACACCTTC. This sequence encodes CASSTTGTVKGYTF.

This sequence joins TRBV3-1 (or the pseudogene TRBV3-2) and TRBJ1-1, with D possibly matching TRBD1 (6 bases). The CDR3 runs 11 residues. V lost 8 bases to trimming and J lost 8 bases, with 12 bases between them. The germline V gene has CDR1 LGHDT and CDR2 YNNKEL (reference sequence). The CDR3 loop reads CASRGGGEAFF. The CDR3 DNA reads as TGTGCCAGCCGAGGGGGTGGAGAAGCTTTCTTT.

CDR3 loop: CAWSDSPAGGSYEQYF. CDR3 in DNA: TGTGCCTGGAGCGATTCCCCCGCGGGAGGCTCCTACGAGCAGTACTTC. The chain has TRBV30 and TRBJ2-7; TRBD2 matches at 8 bases. Germline assignment: CDR1 GTSNPN and CDR2 SVGIG (reference sequence). The junction had 10 bases not matched to a gene; V was cut back by 3 bases and J by 0 bases. CDR3 length: 16 amino acids.